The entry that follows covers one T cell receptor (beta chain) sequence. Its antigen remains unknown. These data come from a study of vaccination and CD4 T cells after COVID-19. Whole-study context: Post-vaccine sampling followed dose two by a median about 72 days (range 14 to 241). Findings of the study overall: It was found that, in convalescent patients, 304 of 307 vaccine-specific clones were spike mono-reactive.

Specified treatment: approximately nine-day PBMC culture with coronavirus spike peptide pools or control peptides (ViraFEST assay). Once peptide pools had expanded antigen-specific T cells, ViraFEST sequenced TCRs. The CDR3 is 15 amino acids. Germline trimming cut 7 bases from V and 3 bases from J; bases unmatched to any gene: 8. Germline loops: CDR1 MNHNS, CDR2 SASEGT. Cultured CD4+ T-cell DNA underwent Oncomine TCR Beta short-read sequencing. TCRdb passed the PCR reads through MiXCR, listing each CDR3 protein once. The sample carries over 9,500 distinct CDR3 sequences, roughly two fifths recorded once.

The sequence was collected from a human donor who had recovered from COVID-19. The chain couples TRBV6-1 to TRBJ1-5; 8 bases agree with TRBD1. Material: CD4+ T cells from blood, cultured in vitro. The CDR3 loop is CASKGRQGINQPQHF. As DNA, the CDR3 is TGTGCCAGCAAAGGGAGACAGGGGATCAATCAGCCCCAGCATTTT.